Listed below are T cell receptor beta chains from one sample, sequenced in a study of T-cell reconstitution after alpha-beta-depleted transplantation in children. TCRdb processed the PCR reads anew with MiXCR; each CDR3 protein has one entry. The data hold some 450,000 distinct CDR3 sequences, with 43% observed a single time. Sequences were derived from PBMCs, sampled before TCRalphabeta/CD19-depleted stem cell transplant. These receptors were obtained from a girl aged 2 to 10 with aplastic anemia, due to receive a stem cell transplant. The CDR3 runs from the conserved cysteine through the conserved F or W. Clone size is not always given. Where it is, it says once, few, many or a class for expanded clones.

v_call	clone_size	j_call	cdr3_aa
TRBV5-1	-	TRBJ2-5	CASSTLGLAVKETQYF
TRBV7-3	-	TRBJ2-1	CASSLQANSYNEQFF
TRBV6-1	-	TRBJ1-1	CASRVTVGGTEAFF
TRBV11-2	many	TRBJ2-2	CASSLTGSTGELFF
TRBV29-1	-	TRBJ2-2	CSVEGTQGTGELFF
TRBV20-1	few	TRBJ2-5	CSASHRAYQETQYF
TRBV4-1	few	TRBJ2-7	CASSHAGSYEQYF
TRBV29-1	-	TRBJ1-1	CSVHRDRAEAFF
TRBV6-1	many	TRBJ2-1	CASTHRGPVSYNEQFF
TRBV6-1	-	TRBJ2-7	CASSPRQGIPEQYF
TRBV4-1	-	TRBJ2-1	CASSQGRENEQFF
TRBV3-1	many	TRBJ2-3	CASSQDGASGTDTQYF
TRBV10-2	-	TRBJ2-3	CASSDRGRIADTQYF
TRBV5-5	-	TRBJ2-1	CASSKLAGASYNEQFF
TRBV7-2	few	TRBJ2-7	CASSLASSGWGAYEQYF
TRBV7-2	-	TRBJ2-7	CASSLGQGGPYEQYF
TRBV7-8	once	TRBJ2-1	CASSLDPGEYNEQFF
TRBV20-1	-	TRBJ2-3	CSASQPSASTDTQYF
TRBV11-3	few	TRBJ2-5	CASSAGPLETQYF
TRBV3-1	-	TRBJ1-3	CASSQDSFRDFSGNTIYF
TRBV6-1	-	TRBJ2-5	CASQSSGLGGTQYF
TRBV27	-	TRBJ2-1	CSSSLSWGNEQFF
TRBV4-2	once	TRBJ2-5	CASSQVGGAGEGKETQYF
TRBV5-1	-	TRBJ2-1	CASSGGLVDEQFF
TRBV20-1	-	TRBJ2-7	CSARDSAGIHEQYF
TRBV7-2	many	TRBJ2-4	CASSAYLSDRDHIQYF
TRBV9	-	TRBJ2-5	CASSVWGRDAQETQYF
TRBV20-1	few	TRBJ2-3	CSATGTRTDTQYF
TRBV20-1	many	TRBJ2-1	CSARSRALGEQFF
TRBV20-1	-	TRBJ1-1	CSARGGLGQGLLVAEAFF
TRBV5-1	-	TRBJ2-7	CASSLDSPFEQYF
TRBV12-3/TRBV12-4	-	TRBJ2-3	CASALGGEADTQYF
TRBV7-9	-	TRBJ2-3	CASSLQGFGTDTQYF
TRBV6-5	-	TRBJ2-6	CASSLTDSPSGANVLTF
TRBV5-1	many	TRBJ2-1	CASSHTREIQFF
TRBV6-2/TRBV6-3	-	TRBJ2-1	CASRRSFGGRVYNEQFF
TRBV20-1	many	TRBJ1-2	CSARDLSGFNYGYTF